Presented here are 16 T cell receptor beta chains from one specimen sequenced in a study of blood T cells in healthy people across ages. Then a second PCR, running about 6 to 11 cycles, was carried out with a sample-barcoded 5' primer and a J-beta primer mix. MiXCR was run by TCRdb on the 5' RACE reads, yielding one entry per CDR3 protein. The table shows roughly 800,000 distinct CDR3 sequences, with roughly 64% occurring only once. Sequenced material: blood. Every receptor here comes from a man under 40 in good health.

V usage is TRBV10-3 and J usage is TRBJ1-2, with D tentatively TRBD1 (6 bases). Trimming removed 0 bases from V and 5 bases from J, with 10 bases in between. CDR3 length equals 14 residues. Germline CDR1 and CDR2: ENHRY and SYGVKD. Written as DNA, the CDR3 is TGTGCCATCAGTGAGTCGCAGGGGTTTTATGGCTACACCTTC. Its translation is CAISESQGFYGYTF.

This clonotype was found a few times. The chain combines TRBV6-6 with TRBJ2-3, with 7 bases matching TRBD2. In germline, CDR1 is MNHNY, CDR2 SVGAGI (reference sequence). The trim removed 8 bases at V and 0 bases at J, leaving 5 bases unmatched. The CDR3 has 14 amino acids. For the CDR3, the DNA is TGTGCCAGCGGCACGGGAGGCAGCACAGATACGCAGTATTTT. It codes for CASGTGGSTDTQYF.

The rearrangement uses TRBV12-3 or TRBV12-4 and TRBJ2-3; D perhaps matches TRBD2 (5 bases). The V and J ends lost 7 bases and 5 bases respectively, with 13 bases between them. CDR3 length: 13 amino acids. CDR3 loop: CASTPLAGDTQYF. CDR3 nucleotides: TGTGCCAGCACCCCACTTGCGGGAGATACGCAGTATTTT.

The gene calls are TRBV24-1 and TRBJ2-5; D not resolved. The V end lost 3 bases, the J end lost 2 bases, and 12 bases lay between the germline ends. Germline assignment: CDR1 KGHDR and CDR2 SFDVKD. The CDR3 runs 15 residues. For the CDR3, the DNA is TGTGCCACCAGTGATCGGACGAGGTTACAAGAGACCCAGTACTTC. It specifies CATSDRTRLQETQYF.

This chain joins TRBV27 and TRBJ2-1; maybe TRBD1 (5 bases). The length of the CDR3 is 14 residues. The germline V gene has CDR1 MNHEY and CDR2 SMNVEV (reference sequence). V lost 7 bases and J lost 6, with 16 bases in between. The CDR3 loop reads CASKDGTGLNEQFF. CDR3 nucleotides: TGTGCCAGCAAGGACGGCACAGGCCTCAATGAGCAGTTCTTC.

The chain joins TRBV20-1 to TRBJ1-4, with no clear D. CDR1 and CDR2 from the germline V gene are DFQATT and SNEGSKA (reference sequence). This CDR3 is built from 14 residues. Between the trimmed V and J ends, which lost 0 bases and 10 bases, there was a span of 15 bases. CDR3 in DNA: TGCAGTGCTAGAGATGTTGGGGATTTCGGAAAACTGTTTTTT. It translates to CSARDVGDFGKLFF.

The CDR3 coding sequence is TGTGCCAGCAGCCAACCCGGGACTAGCGGGACACCTTCCTACGAGCAGTACTTC. This gives the protein CASSQPGTSGTPSYEQYF. The rearrangement uses TRBV4-2 and TRBJ2-1, with 13 nucleotides matching TRBD2. The DNA end favors TRBJ2-7, so the J call may be wrong. This CDR3 has 18 amino acids. Germline V CDR1 and CDR2: LGHNA, YNFKEQ.

This chain uses TRBV2 with TRBJ1-2; TRBD1 matches 11 bases. Germline V gives CDR1 SNHLY, CDR2 FYNNEI. After removal of 1 base from V and 7 bases from J, the junction contained 5 bases not matched to a gene. The CDR3 sequence is 15 residues long. The CDR3 DNA follows: TGTGCCAGCAGTGAAGACCGGGACAGGGGGGTTGGCTACACCTTC. Protein sequence: CASSEDRDRGVGYTF.

V is TRBV27 and J is TRBJ2-7, with D uncertain. Germline assignment: CDR1 MNHEY and CDR2 SMNVEV (reference sequence). The V end lost 5 bases, the J end lost 6 bases, and 8 bases lay between the germline ends. This CDR3 is 11 amino acids long. Written as DNA, the CDR3 is TGTGCCAGCAGTAACGGCGTCGAGCAGTACTTC. It is translated as CASSNGVEQYF.

This clonotype appeared many times. The chain has TRBV7-6 and TRBJ2-7, with D possibly TRBD2 on 6 matching bases. Deletions cut 7 bases from V and 7 bases from J, with 26 bases between. The CDR3 spans 16 residues. Germline-derived CDR1 and CDR2 are SGHVS and FNYEAQ. CDR3 amino acids: CASTKGGYITGMEQYF. DNA of the CDR3: TGTGCCAGCACCAAAGGAGGGTATATTACGGGAATGGAGCAGTACTTC.

This chain links TRBV20-1 with TRBJ2-1; unclear D gene. The germline gives CDR1 DFQATT, CDR2 SNEGSKA (reference sequence). CDR3 length equals 16 residues. V was trimmed by 3 bases and J by 1 base, leaving 16 bases between them. The CDR3 spells CSARALVDLSYNEQFF. CDR3 nucleotides: TGCAGTGCTAGGGCGCTGGTGGATTTGTCCTACAATGAGCAGTTCTTC.

The rearrangement joins TRBV4-3 to TRBJ2-7; 9 bases map to TRBD1. Germline assignment: CDR1 LGHNA and CDR2 YSLEER. The CDR3 spans 16 residues. V lost 0 bases to trimming and J lost 1 base; unmatched junction nucleotides: 4. The CDR3 DNA is TGCGCCAGCAGCCAAGATGGGACAGGGCCTTCCTACGAGCAGTACTTC. Amino acids: CASSQDGTGPSYEQYF.

This chain joins TRBV27 and TRBJ2-5; 7 bases are a match to TRBD2. Germline V gene sequence: CDR1 MNHEY, CDR2 SMNVEV (reference sequence). Trimming removed 3 bases from V and 11 bases from J; junction bases left unmatched: 21. The length of the CDR3 is 17 residues. CDR3 DNA sequence: TGTGCCAGCAGTTTGGGCGGTGGCCCGATGGGGGGGAATGAGCAGTACTTC. Protein product: CASSLGGGPMGGNEQYF.

This chain connects TRBV5-1 to TRBJ1-4; D might be TRBD1 (6 bases). CDR3 length: 17 residues. Trimming took 4 bases from V and 0 from J, leaving 16 bases between them. Germline CDR1 is SGHRS and CDR2 is YFSETQ. In nucleotides, the CDR3 is TGCGCCAGCAGCCCCCTAGGGGGGGTGGCAACTAATGAAAAACTGTTTTTT. It specifies CASSPLGGVATNEKLFF. The variable domain in full, completed from reference TRBV5-1 and TRBJ1-4, reads KAGVTQTPRYLIKTRGQQVTLSCSPISGHRSVSWYQQTPGQGLQFLFEYFSETQRNKGNFPGRFSGRQFSNSRSEMNVSTLELGDSALYLCASSPLGGVATNEKLFFGSGTQLSVL.

This clonotype was detected only a few times. The rearrangement uses TRBV7-2 and TRBJ2-3; the match to TRBD2 covers 12 bases. The germline gives CDR1 SGHTA, CDR2 FQGNSA. Unmatched junction bases numbered 9, after V lost 3 bases and J lost 2 bases. The CDR3 extends over 18 amino acids. The CDR3 loop reads CASSFGLAGPVATDTQYF. Written as DNA, the CDR3 is TGTGCCAGCAGCTTTGGACTAGCGGGGCCCGTGGCCACAGATACGCAGTATTTT.

This clonotype was counted between two and nine times. This chain's CDR3 is CASSRQGPLSTDTQYF. CDR3 sequence (DNA): TGTGCCAGCAGTCGCCAGGGCCCCCTAAGCACAGATACGCAGTATTTT. The chain carries TRBV25-1 and TRBJ2-3, with D tentatively TRBD1 (5 bases). The CDR3 has 16 residues. CDR1 MGHDK and CDR2 SYGVNS come from the germline V gene. V lost 5 bases and J 0 bases, leaving 15 bases between the germline ends. Supplemented by reference TRBV25-1 and TRBJ2-3, the full variable domain reads EADIYQTPRYLVIGTGKKITLECSQTMGHDKMYWYQQDPGMELHLIHYSYGVNSTEKGDLSSESTVSRIRTEHFPLTLESARPSHTSQYLCASSRQGPLSTDTQYFGPGTRLTVL.